Sequencing of this T cell receptor (beta chain) was carried out in a study of T cells in lung cancer brain metastases (dated by TCRdb to the late 2010s). As for the study more broadly: Of the approximately 20 patients, about 15 had a history of tobacco use, with a median of roughly 40 pack-years. Of the approximately 20 patients, 15 to 18 received no interval therapy between resection of the primary and resection of the metastasis. The primary and brain metastasis specimens were acquired a median of about 330 days apart. TCR beta CDR3 repertoires were compared between fully resected primary non-small cell lung cancers and paired brain metastases. A cohort of approximately 20 patients was included, from whom 40 specimens were contributed, with one primary lung lesion and one brain metastasis obtained from each patient. A median age at first diagnosis of 45 to 65 years was recorded for the patients, of whom roughly 9 were male and some eleven were female. Primary and metastatic specimens both had an average DNA integrity number of 3.8, with no significant difference between the two sites. Overall results and qualifications from the work: A significantly larger repertoire fraction was made up by the ten most abundant clones in brain metastases than in primaries, which was suggestive of clonal expansion. DNA fragmentation in FFPE samples may have prevented retrieval of the complete infiltrating T cell repertoire. The study could not control for the effects of preoperative corticosteroids on T cell infiltration in brain metastases. Compared with their paired primaries, brain metastases had significantly fewer unique productive clones (median about 1,500 versus 4,500). Most clones were specific to a single lesion, and paired lesions overlapped only to a limited degree (mean Morisita index about 0.24).

V is clipped by 1 base and J by 4 bases, and the sequence between their germline boundaries is 8 bases long. Including the terminal cysteine and phenylalanine, the CDR3 comprises 14 residues. Kept here is only the CDR3 DNA, which spans 42 bases and is read in frame from base 1. For CDR1 and CDR2, the germline V gene (reference sequence) lists LNHNV and YYDKDF. Each sample received roughly 2 to 4.92 ug of genomic DNA as input, and the DNA input was kept equal within each pair of samples. TCR beta libraries were built with the immunoSEQ hsTCRbeta Kit using multiplexed V and J gene primers in two PCR steps. Pooled libraries with positive and negative controls were sequenced on an Illumina MiSeq using a 100-cycle paired-end protocol. As for how the authors treated the data: Raw data were processed by the immunoSEQ vendor into normalized, annotated TCR beta repertoire reports. Richness was defined as the number of unique clones by nucleotide sequence, and the iChao1 and Efron-Thisted estimators were used to extrapolate total richness. Paired lesions were characterized and compared using Pielou's evenness, Simpson's index, top-ten clone proportional abundance, and the Morisita overlap index. TCRdb took this table from immuneACCESS and kept in-frame rearrangements with V and J called. Such tables lack part of the clones; where checked against another copy, unresolved V genes explain under half of the gap, and the rest is unexplained. The DNA was the basis for D and trimming; V, J and clone size are from that table. The sample table contains more than 350 clones; only one count was recorded for 90% to 95% of them. About 6% of the sample is in the top ten clones.

Patients had resection for either synchronous oligometastatic disease or delayed recurrence of a solitary brain metastasis. To avoid including cancers other than NSCLC, any patient with a history of multiple malignancies was excluded. Tumor areas were macrodissected from 5 or 6 deparaffinized roughly 10 um unstained sections, using marked H&E slides as a guide. Every specimen was formalin-fixed and paraffin-embedded (FFPE). Genomic DNA was extracted using the AllPrep DNA/RNA FFPE Kit. Points on this clone: What this receptor recognizes is not known. No base qualities exist here, and no much larger clone lies one base off it.

Source material: tumor tissue from a brain metastasis. The cell subset or site label here, explained by the study, means: paired resected brain metastasis. This clonotype was sampled from a woman between 50 and 59 years old with non-small cell lung cancer that had spread to the brain. Here the chain combines TRBV15 and TRBJ1-5, with no D gene named confidently. The bases read TGTGCCACCAGCAGAGGCTCTGGGAATCAGCCCCAGCATTTT. Translated, it reads CATSRGSGNQPQHF.